A single sample gave rise to the 5 T cell receptor beta chains below, sequenced in a study of OX40 agonist ivuxolimab in advanced cancers. Assay used: immunoSEQ multiplex PCR; TCRdb lists only in-frame clones, some missing. The sample holds some 66,000 clones; around 89% are singletons and the top ten take around 0.5%. This specimen was CD4+ or CD8+ T cells sorted from blood, taken in a trial of the OX40 agonist ivuxolimab. These receptor sequences come from an adult with an advanced solid tumor such as melanoma, head and neck, liver or kidney cancer.

The chain is built from TRBV11-3 and TRBJ2-5, with 9 nucleotides matching TRBD1. CDR3 length: 15 residues. Looked up from germline, CDR1 is SGHNT and CDR2 is YENEEA. Trimming at V came to 4 bases and at J to 5 bases, leaving 8 bases not matched to a gene. The CDR3 region has the DNA TGTGCCAGCAGCTCGGGACAGGGTGTAGGGGAGACCCAGTACTTC. Protein: CASSSGQGVGETQYF.

The chain employs TRBV5-8 and TRBJ2-7; maybe TRBD1 (6 bases). This CDR3 contains 11 residues. CDR1 is SGHTS, CDR2 YDEGEE, per germline. V was cut by 4 bases and J by 9 bases, with 11 bases left in between. This CDR3 reads CASSPDRSQYF. The CDR3 DNA reads as TGTGCCAGCAGCCCGGACAGATCGCAGTACTTC.

The V call is TRBV30, the J call TRBJ1-3, with 7 bases lining up with TRBD1. The germline CDR1 and CDR2 sequences are GTSNPN and SVGIG (reference sequence). The CDR3 sequence is 16 residues long. V dropped 0 bases and J dropped 0; count of bases not matched to a gene: 5. The CDR3 spells CAWSVQGTYSGNTIYF. CDR3 DNA: TGTGCCTGGAGTGTACAGGGGACCTACTCTGGAAACACCATATATTTT.

The CDR3 sequence: CASRDGLYYGYTF. The CDR3, as DNA: TGTGCCAGCAGGGACGGACTCTACTATGGCTACACCTTC. The J gene is TRBJ1-2, the V gene TRBV27, with D unclear. The germline V and J ends were trimmed by 6 bases and 3 bases, with 11 bases remaining between them. The germline V gene encodes CDR1 MNHEY and CDR2 SMNVEV (reference sequence). This CDR3 is built from 13 residues.

J is TRBJ2-6 and V is TRBV7-9; D unresolved. Trimming took 2 bases from V and 0 from J, leaving 8 bases between them. The germline gives CDR1 SEHNR, CDR2 FQNEAQ (reference sequence). The CDR3 length is 16 residues. As DNA, the CDR3 is TGTGCCAGCAGCTTAACTCTGCCCTCTGGGGCCAACGTCCTGACTTTC. Residues: CASSLTLPSGANVLTF.